These T cell receptor beta chains were read from a single sample in a study of identical twins. In TCRdb, the 5' RACE reads were re-called with MiXCR into one record per CDR3 protein. Of about 250,000 distinct CDR3 sequences listed, 6% to 8% are singletons. These data were also filed under a second study, of yellow fever vaccine responses in identical twins.

The sample taken for sequencing was CD8+ T cells sorted from blood. Receptors originate from a woman aged 18-35 years in good health. CDR3s include the opening cysteine and the closing phenylalanine or tryptophan. The D gene is left open where the match is weak. Clone sizes are given selectively: once, few, many, or a class where the clone is expanded.

J gene: TRBJ1-4; clone size: few; D gene: NA; V gene: TRBV13; CDR3 protein: CASSIRTATNEKLFF; CDR3 DNA: TGTGCCAGCAGCATTCGGACAGCAACTAATGAAAAACTGTTTTTT
J gene: TRBJ2-4; clone size: NA; D gene: NA; V gene: TRBV20-1; CDR3 protein: CSADDRTEKNIQYF; CDR3 DNA: TGCAGTGCTGACGACCGGACAGAAAAAAACATTCAGTACTTC
J gene: TRBJ2-1; clone size: NA; D gene: TRBD1; V gene: TRBV2; CDR3 protein: CAKEGQGASNEQFF; CDR3 DNA: TGTGCCAAGGAAGGACAGGGGGCATCCAATGAGCAGTTCTTC
J gene: TRBJ1-2; clone size: many; D gene: NA; V gene: TRBV5-5; CDR3 protein: CASSLGSGLLYNYGYTF; CDR3 DNA: TGTGCCAGCAGCTTGGGATCAGGACTTTTGTATAACTATGGCTACACCTTC
J gene: TRBJ2-5; clone size: many; D gene: TRBD1; V gene: TRBV4-1; CDR3 protein: CASSPGQTDQETQYF; CDR3 DNA: TGCGCCAGCAGCCCGGGACAGACGGACCAAGAGACCCAGTACTTC
J gene: TRBJ2-3; clone size: NA; D gene: TRBD1; V gene: TRBV18; CDR3 protein: CASSPGAWDRTTDTQYF; CDR3 DNA: TGTGCCAGCTCACCCGGTGCGTGGGACAGAACCACAGATACGCAGTATTTT
J gene: TRBJ1-3; clone size: NA; D gene: NA; V gene: TRBV3-1; CDR3 protein: CASSPLTGTTRNTIYF; CDR3 DNA: TGTGCCAGCAGCCCACTTACCGGGACAACGAGAAACACCATATATTTT
J gene: TRBJ2-1; clone size: NA; D gene: NA; V gene: TRBV10-2; CDR3 protein: CASSEFGAPPYNEQFF; CDR3 DNA: TGCGCCAGCAGTGAGTTCGGGGCCCCCCCCTACAATGAGCAGTTCTTC
J gene: TRBJ2-2; clone size: few; D gene: NA; V gene: TRBV7-9; CDR3 protein: CASSLRRGALTGELFF; CDR3 DNA: TGTGCCAGCAGCTTAAGGAGGGGCGCGTTAACCGGGGAGCTGTTTTTT
J gene: TRBJ2-2; clone size: medium-sized; D gene: TRBD2; V gene: TRBV19; CDR3 protein: CASIGTSGDTGELFF; CDR3 DNA: TGTGCCAGTATCGGGACTAGCGGGGACACCGGGGAGCTGTTTTTT
J gene: TRBJ2-1; clone size: few; D gene: NA; V gene: TRBV20-1; CDR3 protein: CSASHRELEELHNEQFF; CDR3 DNA: TGCAGTGCTAGCCACCGGGAGCTCGAAGAGCTACACAATGAGCAGTTCTTC
J gene: TRBJ2-7; clone size: few; D gene: TRBD1; V gene: TRBV7-8; CDR3 protein: CASSNPGQGFYEQYF; CDR3 DNA: TGTGCCAGCAGCAACCCGGGACAGGGGTTCTACGAGCAGTACTTC
J gene: TRBJ1-1; clone size: NA; D gene: TRBD1; V gene: TRBV4-1; CDR3 protein: CASSPGQGPEAFF; CDR3 DNA: TGCGCCAGCAGCCCGGGACAGGGCCCTGAAGCTTTCTTT
J gene: TRBJ2-3; clone size: few; D gene: NA; V gene: TRBV27; CDR3 protein: CASSVTGLGTDTQYF; CDR3 DNA: TGTGCCAGCAGTGTGACAGGTCTTGGCACAGATACGCAGTATTTT
J gene: TRBJ2-2; clone size: NA; D gene: TRBD2; V gene: TRBV6-2/TRBV6-3; CDR3 protein: CASRVAGATGELFF; CDR3 DNA: TGTGCCAGCAGGGTAGCGGGTGCAACCGGGGAGCTGTTTTTT
J gene: TRBJ2-3; clone size: many; D gene: NA; V gene: TRBV10-3; CDR3 protein: CAISERTSRVTDTQYF; CDR3 DNA: TGTGCCATCAGTGAGCGAACCTCACGAGTCACAGATACGCAGTATTTT
J gene: TRBJ2-2; clone size: NA; D gene: NA; V gene: TRBV2; CDR3 protein: CARGGKAGELFF; CDR3 DNA: TGTGCCAGGGGGGGTAAGGCCGGGGAGCTGTTTTTT
J gene: TRBJ2-7; clone size: NA; D gene: NA; V gene: TRBV5-6; CDR3 protein: CASSSGTEIYEQYF; CDR3 DNA: TGTGCCAGCAGCTCCGGGACCGAAATCTACGAGCAGTACTTC
J gene: TRBJ2-7; clone size: NA; D gene: NA; V gene: TRBV18; CDR3 protein: CASSPSGQGEQYF; CDR3 DNA: TGTGCCAGCTCACCATCGGGGCAGGGTGAGCAGTACTTC
J gene: TRBJ2-7; clone size: few; D gene: TRBD1; V gene: TRBV12-3/TRBV12-4; CDR3 protein: CASSRTGFSYEQYF; CDR3 DNA: TGTGCCAGCAGTCGGACAGGTTTCTCCTACGAGCAGTACTTC
J gene: TRBJ1-1; clone size: few; D gene: TRBD1; V gene: TRBV12-3/TRBV12-4; CDR3 protein: CASSFTGAAFRGTEAFF; CDR3 DNA: TGTGCCAGCAGTTTTACAGGGGCTGCCTTTCGGGGCACTGAAGCTTTCTTT
J gene: TRBJ2-1; clone size: few; D gene: NA; V gene: TRBV15; CDR3 protein: CATSRGYNEQFF; CDR3 DNA: TGTGCCACCAGCAGAGGGTACAATGAGCAGTTCTTC
J gene: TRBJ1-1; clone size: few; D gene: NA; V gene: TRBV14; CDR3 protein: CASSQDRPGKNTEAFF; CDR3 DNA: TGTGCCAGCAGCCAAGATCGGCCCGGGAAGAACACTGAAGCTTTCTTT
J gene: TRBJ1-1; clone size: NA; D gene: TRBD1; V gene: TRBV29-1; CDR3 protein: CSVDEGATEAFF; CDR3 DNA: TGCAGCGTTGACGAGGGGGCCACTGAAGCTTTCTTT
J gene: TRBJ2-1; clone size: few; D gene: TRBD1; V gene: TRBV27; CDR3 protein: CASSSLTTGTVDNEQFF; CDR3 DNA: TGTGCCAGCAGCTCTCTTACAACCGGGACAGTGGACAATGAGCAGTTCTTC
J gene: TRBJ1-1; clone size: many; D gene: NA; V gene: TRBV24-1; CDR3 protein: CATRDSKMNTEAFF; CDR3 DNA: TGTGCCACCAGAGACAGTAAGATGAACACTGAAGCTTTCTTT
J gene: TRBJ2-5; clone size: few; D gene: NA; V gene: TRBV25-1; CDR3 protein: CASSGGGGRLQQETQYF; CDR3 DNA: TGTGCCAGCAGTGGGGGCGGGGGCCGCTTACAACAAGAGACCCAGTACTTC
J gene: TRBJ2-1; clone size: few; D gene: NA; V gene: TRBV18; CDR3 protein: CASSPSDHNEQFF; CDR3 DNA: TGTGCCAGCTCACCCTCAGACCACAATGAGCAGTTCTTC
J gene: TRBJ2-1; clone size: many; D gene: NA; V gene: TRBV12-3/TRBV12-4; CDR3 protein: CASSARRAYNEQFF; CDR3 DNA: TGTGCCAGCAGCGCTCGGAGGGCCTACAATGAGCAGTTCTTC
J gene: TRBJ2-5; clone size: few; D gene: TRBD1; V gene: TRBV28; CDR3 protein: CASSLWMGQEIQETQYF; CDR3 DNA: TGTGCCAGCAGTTTATGGATGGGACAGGAAATTCAAGAGACCCAGTACTTC
J gene: TRBJ1-1; clone size: many; D gene: NA; V gene: TRBV12-3/TRBV12-4; CDR3 protein: CASSHPNTEAFF; CDR3 DNA: TGTGCCAGCAGCCACCCGAACACTGAAGCTTTCTTT
J gene: TRBJ2-4; clone size: few; D gene: NA; V gene: TRBV20-1; CDR3 protein: CSARDFEGAKNIQYF; CDR3 DNA: TGCAGTGCTAGAGATTTTGAGGGAGCCAAAAACATTCAGTACTTC
J gene: TRBJ2-3; clone size: few; D gene: NA; V gene: TRBV20-1; CDR3 protein: CSANGEYTDTQYF; CDR3 DNA: TGCAGTGCTAACGGGGAATATACAGATACGCAGTATTTT
J gene: TRBJ2-2; clone size: NA; D gene: NA; V gene: TRBV14; CDR3 protein: CASSQDGLAGVRTGELFF; CDR3 DNA: TGTGCCAGCAGCCAAGACGGCCTAGCTGGAGTGAGGACCGGGGAGCTGTTTTTT
J gene: TRBJ2-7; clone size: many; D gene: TRBD2; V gene: TRBV27; CDR3 protein: CASAGTSGYEQYF; CDR3 DNA: TGTGCCAGCGCCGGGACTAGCGGCTACGAGCAGTACTTC